This T cell receptor (beta chain) is drawn from a study of T-cell memory formation after mild COVID-19. Study findings and constraints: Pre-infection memory showed some responding clones, and this suggested that cross-reactive memory joined. For second-wave clones that peaked at day 37, SARS-CoV-2 specificity went unverified.

Libraries for TCRalpha and TCRbeta carried sample barcodes and unique molecular identifiers via 5'RACE. One entry per CDR3 protein results from TCRdb running MiXCR on the 5' RACE reads. Among roughly 450,000 distinct CDR3 sequences listed, 15% to 20% were seen once. In the case of this clonotype: As yet, its antigen is unknown.

The V end was cut by 7 bases, the J end by 4 bases, with 16 bases between. Germline V gives CDR1 SQVTM, CDR2 ANQGSEA. The CDR3 covers 13 residues. The chain joins TRBV29-1 to TRBJ1-2; D perhaps matches TRBD1 (6 bases). The source is an adult woman who had mild COVID-19 (a few samples of this study predate the infection). Cell type and time point are not known. Sequences were obtained from PBMCs or a T cell subset sorted from them (not recorded which). This CDR3 reads CSAPKPDSYGYTF. DNA for the CDR3: TGCAGCGCCCCGAAGCCGGACAGCTATGGCTACACCTTC.